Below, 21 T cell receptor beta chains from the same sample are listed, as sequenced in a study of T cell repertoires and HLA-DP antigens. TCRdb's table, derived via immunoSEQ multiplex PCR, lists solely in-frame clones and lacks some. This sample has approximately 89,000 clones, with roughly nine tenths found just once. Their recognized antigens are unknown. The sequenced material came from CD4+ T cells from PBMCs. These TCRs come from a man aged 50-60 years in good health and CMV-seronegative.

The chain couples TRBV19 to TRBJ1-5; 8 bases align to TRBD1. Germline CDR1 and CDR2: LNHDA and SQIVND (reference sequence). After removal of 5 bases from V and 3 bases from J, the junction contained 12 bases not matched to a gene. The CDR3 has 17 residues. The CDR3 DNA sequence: TGTGCCAGTAGTCCGTTGGCGGGACAGGCCGACAATCAGCCCCAGCATTTT. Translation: CASSPLAGQADNQPQHF.

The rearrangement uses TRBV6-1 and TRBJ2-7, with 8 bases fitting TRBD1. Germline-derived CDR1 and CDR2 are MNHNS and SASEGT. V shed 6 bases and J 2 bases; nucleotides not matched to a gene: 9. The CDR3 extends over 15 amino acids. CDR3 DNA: TGTGCCAGCAGGGACCAGCCGACAGGGGCCTACGAGCAGTACTTC. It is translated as CASRDQPTGAYEQYF.

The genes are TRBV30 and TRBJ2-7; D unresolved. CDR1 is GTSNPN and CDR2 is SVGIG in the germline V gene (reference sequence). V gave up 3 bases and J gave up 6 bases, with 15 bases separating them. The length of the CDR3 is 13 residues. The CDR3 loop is CAWSLGTAFEQYF. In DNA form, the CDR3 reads TGTGCCTGGAGCCTTGGTACCGCCTTCGAGCAGTACTTC.

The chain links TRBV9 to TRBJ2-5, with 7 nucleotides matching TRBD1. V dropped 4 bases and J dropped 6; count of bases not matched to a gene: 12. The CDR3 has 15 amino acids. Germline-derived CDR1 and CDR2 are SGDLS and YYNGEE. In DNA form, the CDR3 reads TGTGCCAGCAGCCCTACAGGACAGGTGGTAAAGACCCAGTACTTC. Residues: CASSPTGQVVKTQYF. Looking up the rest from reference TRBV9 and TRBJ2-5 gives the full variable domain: DSGVTQTPKHLITATGQRVTLRCSPRSGDLSVYWYQQSLDQGLQFLIQYYNGEERAKGNILERFSAQQFPDLHSELNLSSLELGDSALYFCASSPTGQVVKTQYFGPGTRLLVL.

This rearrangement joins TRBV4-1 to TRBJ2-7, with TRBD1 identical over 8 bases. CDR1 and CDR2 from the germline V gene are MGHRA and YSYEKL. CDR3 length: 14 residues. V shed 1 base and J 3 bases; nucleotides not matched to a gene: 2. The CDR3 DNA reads TGCGCCAGCAGCCAAGGGACAGGGAACTACGAGCAGTACTTC. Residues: CASSQGTGNYEQYF.

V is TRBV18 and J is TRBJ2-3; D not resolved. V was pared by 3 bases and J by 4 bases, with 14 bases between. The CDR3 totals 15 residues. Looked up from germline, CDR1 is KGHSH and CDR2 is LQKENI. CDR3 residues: CASSPHPAPADTQYF. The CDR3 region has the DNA TGTGCCAGCTCACCCCATCCAGCCCCGGCAGATACGCAGTATTTT. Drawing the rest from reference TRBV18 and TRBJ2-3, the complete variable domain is NAGVMQNPRHLVRRRGQEARLRCSPMKGHSHVYWYRQLPEEGLKFMVYLQKENIIDESGMPKERFSAEFPKEGPSILRIQQVVRGDSAAYFCASSPHPAPADTQYFGPGTRLTVL.

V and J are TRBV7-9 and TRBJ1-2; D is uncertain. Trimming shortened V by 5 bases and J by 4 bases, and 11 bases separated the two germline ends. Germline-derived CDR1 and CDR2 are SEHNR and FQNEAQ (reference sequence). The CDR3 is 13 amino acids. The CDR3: CASSTPGSYGYTF. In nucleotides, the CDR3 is TGTGCCAGCAGCACCCCAGGTTCCTATGGCTACACCTTC.

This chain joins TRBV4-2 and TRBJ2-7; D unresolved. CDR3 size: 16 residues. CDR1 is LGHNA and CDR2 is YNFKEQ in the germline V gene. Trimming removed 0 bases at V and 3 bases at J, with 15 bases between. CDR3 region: CASSQDPASGNYEQYF. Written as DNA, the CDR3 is TGTGCCAGCAGCCAAGATCCGGCGAGTGGCAACTACGAGCAGTACTTC.

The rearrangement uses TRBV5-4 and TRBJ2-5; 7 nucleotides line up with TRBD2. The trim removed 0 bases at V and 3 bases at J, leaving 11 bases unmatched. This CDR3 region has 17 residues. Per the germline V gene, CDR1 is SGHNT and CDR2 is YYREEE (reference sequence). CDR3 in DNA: TGTGCCAGCAGCTTGGGCGGATTGCGGGGGAACAAAGAGACCCAGTACTTC. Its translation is CASSLGGLRGNKETQYF.

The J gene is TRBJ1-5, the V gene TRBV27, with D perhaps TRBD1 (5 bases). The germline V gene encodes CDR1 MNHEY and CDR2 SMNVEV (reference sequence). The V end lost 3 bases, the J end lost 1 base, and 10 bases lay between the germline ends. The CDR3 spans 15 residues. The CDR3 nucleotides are TGTGCCAGCAGTTTTGGCCAGGGAAGCAATCAGCCCCAGCATTTT. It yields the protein CASSFGQGSNQPQHF.

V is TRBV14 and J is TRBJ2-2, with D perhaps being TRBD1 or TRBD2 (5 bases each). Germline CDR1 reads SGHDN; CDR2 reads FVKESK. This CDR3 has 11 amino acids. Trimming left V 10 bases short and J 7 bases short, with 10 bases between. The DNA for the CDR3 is TGTGCCACCCGAGGGGTCGGGGAGCTGTTTTTT. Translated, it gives CATRGVGELFF.

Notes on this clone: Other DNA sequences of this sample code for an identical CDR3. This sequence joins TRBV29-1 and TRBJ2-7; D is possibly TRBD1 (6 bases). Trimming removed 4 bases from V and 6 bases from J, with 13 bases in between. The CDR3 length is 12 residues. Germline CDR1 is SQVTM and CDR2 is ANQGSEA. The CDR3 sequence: CSVGQVRGEQYF. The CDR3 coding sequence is TGCAGCGTTGGACAGGTAAGAGGCGAGCAGTACTTC.

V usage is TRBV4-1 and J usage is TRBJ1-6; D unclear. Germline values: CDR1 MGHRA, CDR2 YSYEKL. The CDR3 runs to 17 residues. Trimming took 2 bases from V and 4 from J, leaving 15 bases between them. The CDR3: CASSQQWGSGYNSPLHF. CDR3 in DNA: TGCGCCAGCAGCCAACAGTGGGGATCTGGGTATAATTCACCCCTCCACTTT.

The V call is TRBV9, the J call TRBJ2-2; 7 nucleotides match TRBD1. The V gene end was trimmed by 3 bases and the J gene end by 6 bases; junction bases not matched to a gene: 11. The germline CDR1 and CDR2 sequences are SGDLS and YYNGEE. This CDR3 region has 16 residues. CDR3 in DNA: TGTGCCAGCAGCGCACGGACAGGCCTCAGCGCCGGGGAGCTGTTTTTT. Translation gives CASSARTGLSAGELFF.

The CDR3 DNA reads as TGTGCCAGCTCACCACAGCAGCATCGGACAACGACCTACGAGCAGTACTTC. Amino acid sequence: CASSPQQHRTTTYEQYF. This rearrangement joins TRBV18 to TRBJ2-7, with D perhaps matching TRBD1 (5 bases). V was clipped by 1 base and J by 2 bases, with 18 bases between them. This CDR3 contains 17 residues. Germline V lookup: CDR1 KGHSH, CDR2 LQKENI.

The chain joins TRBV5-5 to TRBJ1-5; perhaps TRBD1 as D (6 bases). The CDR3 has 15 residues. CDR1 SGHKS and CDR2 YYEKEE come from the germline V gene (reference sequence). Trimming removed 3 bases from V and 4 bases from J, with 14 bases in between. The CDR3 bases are TGTGCCAGCAGCTCGGACGGCAGGGGAAATCAGCCCCAGCATTTT. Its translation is CASSSDGRGNQPQHF.

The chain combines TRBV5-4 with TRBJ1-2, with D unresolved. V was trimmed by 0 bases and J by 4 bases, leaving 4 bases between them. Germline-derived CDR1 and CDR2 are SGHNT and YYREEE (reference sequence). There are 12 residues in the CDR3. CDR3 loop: CASSLDSYGYTF. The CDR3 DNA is TGTGCCAGCAGCTTGGATAGCTATGGCTACACCTTC.

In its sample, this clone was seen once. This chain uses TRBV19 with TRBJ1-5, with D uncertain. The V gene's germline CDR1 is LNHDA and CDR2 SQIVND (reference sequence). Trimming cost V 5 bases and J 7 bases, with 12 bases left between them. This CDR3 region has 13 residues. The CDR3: CASSYGESQPQHF. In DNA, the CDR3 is TGTGCCAGTAGTTACGGGGAAAGCCAGCCCCAGCATTTT.

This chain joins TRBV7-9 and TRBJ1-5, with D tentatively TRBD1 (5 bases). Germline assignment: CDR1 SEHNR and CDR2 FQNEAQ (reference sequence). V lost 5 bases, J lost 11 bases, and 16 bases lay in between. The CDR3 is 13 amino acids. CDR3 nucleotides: TGTGCCAGCAGCCGCGGTGGGGCGGGAGCCCAGCATTTT. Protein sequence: CASSRGGAGAQHF.

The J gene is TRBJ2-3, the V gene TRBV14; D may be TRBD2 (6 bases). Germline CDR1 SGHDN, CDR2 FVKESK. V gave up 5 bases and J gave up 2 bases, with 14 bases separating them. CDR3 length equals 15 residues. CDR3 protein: CASSLQGGYTDTQYF. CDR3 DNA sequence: TGTGCCAGCAGCTTACAAGGAGGGTACACAGATACGCAGTATTTT.

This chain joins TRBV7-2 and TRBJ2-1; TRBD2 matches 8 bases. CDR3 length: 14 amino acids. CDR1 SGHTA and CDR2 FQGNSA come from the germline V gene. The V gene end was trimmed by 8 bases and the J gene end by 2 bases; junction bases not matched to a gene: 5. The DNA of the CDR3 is TGTGCCAGCCAAGCGGGGGCCACCTACAATGAGCAGTTCTTC. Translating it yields CASQAGATYNEQFF.